This TCR beta chain was recovered during a study of T cell changes during pregnancy in multiple sclerosis. Some clones are missing from TCRdb's copy, which holds only in-frame ones; the method was immunoSEQ multiplex PCR. The sample lists tens of thousands of clones, around 90% occurring once. The ends lost 2 bases at V and 0 bases at J; junction bases unmatched: 11. Germline V CDR1 and CDR2: MDHEN, SYDVKM. The CDR3 spans 18 residues. V is TRBV28 and J is TRBJ2-7; TRBD1 aligns across 9 bases. The material was CD4+ T cells from peripheral blood mononuclear cells, obtained in the first trimester of pregnancy. The clonotype comes from a female donor with multiple sclerosis, enrolled in a pregnancy study. CDR3 nucleotides: TGTGCCAGCAGTTTAGGGACAGGGCTACTACGGAGCTCCTACGAGCAGTACTTC. Translating gives CASSLGTGLLRSSYEQYF.